The clone carrying this T cell receptor beta chain came up a few times. The target antigen is unknown. Data came from immunoSEQ multiplex PCR; TCRdb stores just in-frame clones and leaves some out. The table lists about 17,000 clones, more than 70% of them singletons, with 8% in the top ten. These data belong to a study of neoadjuvant nivolumab and ipilimumab in lung cancer. Study context: The combination arm added day-1 ipilimumab 1 mg/kg to nivolumab 3 mg/kg on days 1, 15, 29. Study-level points and caveats: From pretherapy to surgery, tumor richness and clonality rose with dual therapy. Only a single major-pathologic-response sample was available for clonality analysis. Resected tumors had greater TCR richness and clonality than uninvolved lung.

V lost 3 bases and J 1 base, leaving 7 bases between the germline ends. CDR1 SQVTM and CDR2 ANQGSEA come from the germline V gene. The CDR3 is made up of 13 amino acids. The clonotype was recovered from an adult with non-small cell lung cancer. V usage is TRBV29-1 and J usage is TRBJ2-1; tentatively, D is TRBD2 (6 bases). The sequencing used tumor tissue, collected after neoadjuvant nivolumab, alone or with ipilimumab, at or shortly before surgery. CDR3 nucleotide sequence: TGCAGCGTTGAGGGGAGGTCCTACAATGAGCAGTTCTTC. This translates into CSVEGRSYNEQFF.